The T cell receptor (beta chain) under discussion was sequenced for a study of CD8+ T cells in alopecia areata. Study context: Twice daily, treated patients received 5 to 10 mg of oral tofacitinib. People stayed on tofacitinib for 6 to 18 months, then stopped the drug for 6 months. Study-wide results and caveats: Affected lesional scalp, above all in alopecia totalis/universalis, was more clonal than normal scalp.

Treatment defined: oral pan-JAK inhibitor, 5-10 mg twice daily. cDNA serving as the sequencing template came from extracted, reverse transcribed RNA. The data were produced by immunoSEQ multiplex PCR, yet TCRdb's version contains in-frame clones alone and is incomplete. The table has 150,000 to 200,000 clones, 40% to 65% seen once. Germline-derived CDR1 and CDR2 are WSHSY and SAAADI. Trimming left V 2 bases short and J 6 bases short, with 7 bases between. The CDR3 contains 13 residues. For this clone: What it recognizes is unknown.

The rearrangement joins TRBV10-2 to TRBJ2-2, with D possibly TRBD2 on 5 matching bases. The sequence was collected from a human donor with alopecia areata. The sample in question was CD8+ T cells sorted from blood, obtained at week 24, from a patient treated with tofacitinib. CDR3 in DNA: TGCGCCAGCAGTGAGCGGGGTGCCGGGGAGCTGTTTTTT. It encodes CASSERGAGELFF.